This record covers a single T cell receptor (beta chain). The sample originates from a study of blood T cell repertoires in COVID-19. Overall study context: Spain, Italy and the United States supplied samples that represented acute and convalescent COVID-19.

Profiling relied on immunoSEQ multiplex PCR, and the TCRdb table lists in-frame clones only, not all of them. The table shows over 90,000 clones, with around 81% occurring only once. CDR1 is ENHRY and CDR2 is SYGVKD in the germline V gene. This CDR3 is 16 amino acids long. J lost 3 bases, V lost 2 bases, and 6 bases had no gene match. The receptor comes from a man older than 75 with COVID-19, enrolled during active disease. Sequencing input: peripheral blood. This chain links TRBV10-3 with TRBJ1-3, with 8 bases fitting TRBD1. The CDR3 DNA reads as TGTGCCATCAGTGAGCCCGCAGGGGGCGTTGGAAACACCATATATTTT. Protein sequence: CAISEPAGGVGNTIYF.